This passage covers 20 T cell receptor beta chains from one sample sequenced in a study of immune evolution from preneoplasia to lung adenocarcinoma. Repertoires were generated with immunoSEQ multiplex PCR, while TCRdb's copy carries only in-frame clones and drops some. The sample holds under 13,000 clones; less than 85% are singletons and the top ten take around 1.7%. Sequenced: FFPE minimally invasive lung adenocarcinoma tissue. These receptors came from a person aged 65 to 85 with lung adenocarcinoma.

The chain couples TRBV4-2 to TRBJ1-5; 8 positions match TRBD1. Germline V gene data show CDR1 as LGHNA and CDR2 as YNFKEQ. V lost 5 bases to trimming and J lost 1 base; unmatched junction nucleotides: 7. There are 16 residues in the CDR3. This chain's CDR3 is CASSGTGGLSNQPQHF. The CDR3 nucleotides are TGTGCCAGCAGCGGGACAGGAGGATTAAGCAATCAGCCCCAGCATTTT.

The CDR3 nucleotides read TGTGCCAGCAGCCTCGGACTAGCCAACAATGAGCAGTTCTTC. Translation gives CASSLGLANNEQFF. The chain carries TRBV11-3 and TRBJ2-1, with TRBD2 identical over 8 bases. The V gene end was trimmed by 5 bases and the J gene end by 5 bases; junction bases not matched to a gene: 5. CDR3 length: 14 amino acids. From germline, CDR1 is SGHNT and CDR2 YENEEA.

The chain recombines TRBV28 with TRBJ1-1; D may be TRBD1 (6 bases). CDR3 length equals 18 residues. V was pared by 5 bases and J by 0 bases, with 22 bases between. Germline values: CDR1 MDHEN, CDR2 SYDVKM. The CDR3, as DNA: TGTGCCAGCAGTCACCAAAAGAGGACAGTCTTCATGAACACTGAAGCTTTCTTT. This gives the protein CASSHQKRTVFMNTEAFF.

V gene TRBV5-6 combines with J gene TRBJ2-7, with 15 bases identical to TRBD2. This CDR3 comprises 18 residues. V gave up 3 bases and J gave up 2 bases; unmatched junction bases: 9. Per germline, CDR1 SGHDT and CDR2 YYEEEE. Here the CDR3 DNA reads TGTGCCAGCAGCTCCGGGACTAGCGGGAGGAGGGGCCCCTACGAGCAGTACTTC. This codes for CASSSGTSGRRGPYEQYF.

The rearrangement uses TRBV10-3 and TRBJ1-1; no clear D. Germline V CDR1 and CDR2: ENHRY, SYGVKD. The CDR3 contains 16 residues. V was trimmed by 3 bases and J by 4 bases, leaving 18 bases between them. This chain's CDR3 is CAISDPGLGEGTEAFF. CDR3 DNA sequence: TGTGCCATCAGTGACCCTGGACTCGGGGAGGGCACTGAAGCTTTCTTT.

This chain connects TRBV5-4 to TRBJ1-6; a possible D gene is TRBD1 (5 bases). The CDR3 covers 16 residues. Between the trimmed V and J ends, which lost 0 bases and 9 bases, there was a span of 16 bases. Germline V gene data show CDR1 as SGHNT and CDR2 as YYREEE (reference sequence). The CDR3 sequence is CASSLDGKGLGSPLHF. The CDR3 region has the DNA TGTGCCAGCAGCTTGGACGGCAAGGGGCTGGGTTCACCCCTCCACTTT.

This clone has a handful of counts. This chain connects TRBV29-1 to TRBJ2-1; 16 bases match TRBD2. V shed 6 bases and J 2 bases; nucleotides not matched to a gene: 7. The CDR3 runs 17 residues. Germline V lookup: CDR1 SQVTM, CDR2 ANQGSEA. The CDR3 DNA follows: TGCAGCGTCGGGGGACTAGCGGGGGGGGAGACCTACAATGAGCAGTTCTTC. Amino acids: CSVGGLAGGETYNEQFF.

The table lists this clone with a count of one. The chain joins TRBV2 to TRBJ1-5, with D unresolved. CDR1 SNHLY and CDR2 FYNNEI come from the germline V gene. V was pared by 2 bases and J by 0 bases, with 5 bases between. This CDR3 comprises 14 residues. In DNA, the CDR3 is TGTGCCAGCAGTGAACAGTATAGCAATCAGCCCCAGCATTTT. This translates into CASSEQYSNQPQHF.

V usage is TRBV19 and J usage is TRBJ1-3; TRBD1 is a possible D gene (5 bases). Germline-derived CDR1 and CDR2 are LNHDA and SQIVND (reference sequence). CDR3 size: 16 residues. Between the trimmed V and J ends, which lost 4 bases and 1 base, there was a span of 14 bases. The CDR3 DNA reads as TGTGCCAGTAGTACATCGAGGGGACGTTCTGGAAACACCATATATTTT. Translation gives CASSTSRGRSGNTIYF.

CDR3 in amino acids: CASSSLGPYGYTF. The CDR3 DNA sequence: TGTGCCAGCAGTTCCTTGGGCCCCTATGGCTACACCTTC. The gene calls are TRBV11-2 and TRBJ1-2; no firm D call. Germline lookup yields CDR1 SGHAT and CDR2 FQNNGV. The CDR3 has 13 residues. V was shortened by 6 bases and J by 4 bases, with 12 bases between the two germline ends.

The chain carries TRBV27 and TRBJ2-1, with 7 bases fitting TRBD1. With V trimmed by 4 bases and J by 2 bases, 5 bases remained unmatched. Germline V gene sequence: CDR1 MNHEY, CDR2 SMNVEV (reference sequence). This CDR3 has 15 residues. For the CDR3, the DNA is TGTGCCAGCAGTTCCCAGGGGGTAACCTACAATGAGCAGTTCTTC. This gives the protein CASSSQGVTYNEQFF.

The chain joins TRBV6-5 to TRBJ2-3; tentatively, D is TRBD2 (5 bases). CDR1 is MNHEY, CDR2 SVGAGI, per germline. The CDR3 totals 13 residues. V was clipped by 6 bases and J by 3 bases, with 10 bases between them. This CDR3 reads CASSLRRTDTQYF. DNA of the CDR3: TGTGCCAGCAGCCTAAGGAGGACAGATACGCAGTATTTT.

The chain employs TRBV29-1 and TRBJ1-2; tentative D call: TRBD1 (6 bases). CDR3 length: 11 amino acids. Trimming cost V 7 bases and J 2 bases, with 8 bases left between them. In germline, CDR1 is SQVTM, CDR2 ANQGSEA. The CDR3 nucleotides read TGCAGCGACCAGGGGAACTATGGCTACACCTTC. Translating gives CSDQGNYGYTF.

The rearrangement uses TRBV19 and TRBJ1-5; D is uncertain. V lost 2 bases to trimming and J lost 5 bases, with 22 bases between them. There are 18 residues in the CDR3. The germline gives CDR1 LNHDA, CDR2 SQIVND (reference sequence). The CDR3: CASSISIKWTAKHQPQHF. Here the CDR3 DNA reads TGTGCCAGTAGTATAAGCATTAAGTGGACGGCGAAACATCAGCCCCAGCATTTT.

This clone was detected only a few times. The rearrangement links TRBV18 to TRBJ2-1, with D hard to call. This CDR3 is 13 amino acids long. Germline lookup yields CDR1 KGHSH and CDR2 LQKENI. Between the trimmed V and J ends, which lost 5 bases and 8 bases, there was a span of 13 bases. CDR3 amino acids: CASSSARFYEQFF. The CDR3 DNA is TGTGCCAGCTCATCCGCGCGTTTCTATGAGCAGTTCTTC. Full variable domain (rest looked up from reference TRBV18 and TRBJ2-1): NAGVMQNPRHLVRRRGQEARLRCSPMKGHSHVYWYRQLPEEGLKFMVYLQKENIIDESGMPKERFSAEFPKEGPSILRIQQVVRGDSAAYFCASSSARFYEQFFGPGTRLTVL.

This chain connects TRBV5-1 to TRBJ2-1; 7 nucleotides line up with TRBD1. CDR1 is SGHRS and CDR2 is YFSETQ in the germline V gene. This CDR3 is 14 amino acids long. V trimming: 3 bases; J trimming: 4 bases; junction bases outside the gene matches: 4. The CDR3 bases are TGCGCCAGCAGCTCCGGGACAGAATACAATGAGCAGTTCTTC. It codes for CASSSGTEYNEQFF.

The chain recombines TRBV5-6 with TRBJ2-3; 9 bases are shared with TRBD2. The CDR3 has 17 residues. Per the germline V gene, CDR1 is SGHDT and CDR2 is YYEEEE. The ends lost 0 bases at V and 2 bases at J; junction bases unmatched: 7. This CDR3 reads CASSLGSSGGLTDTQYF. CDR3 sequence (DNA): TGTGCCAGCAGCTTGGGTTCCAGCGGGGGGCTCACAGATACGCAGTATTTT.

The V call is TRBV18, the J call TRBJ2-3; perhaps TRBD1 as D (6 bases). Germline CDR1 KGHSH, CDR2 LQKENI. The CDR3 is made up of 15 amino acids. Trimming removed 3 bases from V and 5 bases from J, with 15 bases in between. The CDR3 DNA follows: TGTGCCAGCTCACCCCAGGAGACAGGCGGAGATACGCAGTATTTT. Translated: CASSPQETGGDTQYF. Using reference TRBV18 and TRBJ2-3 for the parts outside the CDR3, the full variable domain is NAGVMQNPRHLVRRRGQEARLRCSPMKGHSHVYWYRQLPEEGLKFMVYLQKENIIDESGMPKERFSAEFPKEGPSILRIQQVVRGDSAAYFCASSPQETGGDTQYFGPGTRLTVL.

The chain joins TRBV28 to TRBJ1-2; D ambiguous. The germline V and J ends were trimmed by 5 bases and 1 base, with 8 bases remaining between them. Germline V gene data show CDR1 as MDHEN and CDR2 as SYDVKM. The CDR3 length is 13 residues. CDR3 nucleotides: TGTGCCAGCAGTCGAGGGTTTAACTATGGCTACACCTTC. It yields the protein CASSRGFNYGYTF.

This clone has more than one count but fewer than ten. The chain links TRBV5-1 to TRBJ2-5, with 10 positions matching TRBD2. The trim removed 3 bases at V and 4 bases at J, leaving 9 bases unmatched. The CDR3 contains 16 residues. Germline V gene data show CDR1 as SGHRS and CDR2 as YFSETQ. CDR3 sequence reads: CASSSGTSAGGETQYF. The CDR3 DNA follows: TGCGCCAGCAGCTCTGGGACTAGCGCGGGCGGAGAGACCCAGTACTTC.